This T cell receptor beta chain was observed in a study of cytomegalovirus exposure and HLA in healthy donors (dated by TCRdb to the late 2010s). About the full investigation: An earlier analysis of around 600 of the donors reported 250 to 350 Gb of sequence data and roughly 100 million unique TCR beta sequences from about 180 million T cells. A later analysis re-analyzed previously published TCR beta repertoires from hundreds of donors and added high-resolution HLA genotyping to study TCR occurrence patterns. Rather than drawing on any new phenotypic data, the later analysis identified candidate immune exposures from TCR beta sequences and the way those sequences occurred across donors. Using immunosequencing, the study profiled T cell repertoires from fewer than 850 subjects and related those repertoires to cytomegalovirus serostatus. Every discovery cohort repertoire had been produced on one sequencing platform. The number of typed donors differed by locus: about 629-640 for A, B, C, DRB1 and DQB1; 522 for DQA1; around 580 for DPA1; and 400 to 480 for DPB1. Across some 400 genotyped donors of the cohort, an average of about 240,000 unique TCR beta nucleotide sequences per donor were sequenced, and roughly a sixth of those sequences were non-productive. Besides the first cohort of roughly 700 subjects, a separate validation cohort made up of 120 different subjects was used. HLA typing included class I and class II loci at four-digit resolution. An early release covering around 630 HLA-typed donors comprised approximately 290 gigabases of sequencing data and some 79 million unique TCR sequences. Of the 300 to 500 genotyped donors, 70% to 90% were placed in the genetic ancestry cluster associated with self-reported Caucasian donors. The study was designed to test whether signatures of past pathogen exposure could be identified by cataloging public T cell receptors. A few DR-DQ haplotypes were handled as single units for association and clustering because linkage in the cohort was strong. Donor age, sex, ethnicity and CMV serostatus were collected together with the repertoire data. To decide whether each TCR beta V gene segment behaved as functional or pseudogenic, an earlier analysis of some 600 of the donors relied on high-throughput TCR beta sequencing. A later genetic analysis took genome-wide SNP genotypes for about 65% of the roughly 670 donors and used that subset as a discovery cohort. To predict cytomegalovirus infection status, the study combined high-throughput TCR immunosequencing, statistical association of individual TCRs with disease status, and machine learning. Study-wide findings and limitations: Most TCR sequences were observed very rarely across donors, whereas some public TCRs were present in many individuals. In a later genetic analysis, a missense DCLRE1C variant was associated with V-gene and J-gene trimming of TCR beta chains, and the association was replicated in an independent cohort. A few of the identified cytomegalovirus-associated TCR beta chains were confirmed in vitro to be specific for cytomegalovirus antigens. A later genetic analysis reported fewer N-insertions in productive TCRs among donors in an Asian-associated ancestry cluster than the roughly 700-donor mean. The sequencing pipeline was judged likely to have produced a cluster of highly shared sequence variants as a technical artifact. In a later analysis, HLA-associated TCR beta chains showed more clonal expansion and lower generation probabilities than non-associated chains that were equally common. Sequencing depth was assumed to be roughly uniform across donors in the presence/absence analyses, though that assumption may not hold. Specific HLA alleles were associated with 15,000 to 20,000 TCR beta sequences at a false discovery rate of 0.05 in a later analysis. In a later analysis, TCR association rates were found to vary across HLA loci, with the most associated TCRs seen for DRB1 alleles and the fewest for HLA-C alleles. A further reported finding was that TCR beta sequences accurately predicted the HLA-A and HLA-B alleles for most subjects in the first cohort. An earlier analysis of around 500 of the donors showed that most TCR beta V segments appeared in productive rearrangements either about 87% or about 30% of the time, which broadly matched IMGT annotations. When HLA alleles, especially DR and DQ, strongly co-occurred, TCR associations were difficult to assign to individual alleles. Correlated functional status among segregating V segments might be attributable to linkage disequilibrium, but an unknown experimental factor could not be ruled out. Because some donors lacked HLA typing at each locus, the association tests relied only on the typed subset. Immune exposure information for the cohort was limited to CMV serostatus. The cohort was sequenced for TCR beta chains only, and without alpha or paired-chain data the features that could be detected were limited. Because counts were too low, about 15 rarely observed V segments, including chromosome 9 orphons, were left out of the earlier analysis of 587 of the donors. Cytomegalovirus status was reported to be diagnosed by the classifier with high specificity and sensitivity in both the original and validation cohorts. In a later analysis, most CMV-associated TCR beta chains were found to appear HLA-restricted, with HLA associations seemingly driven largely by CMV exposure. The study listed 150 to 200 TCR beta chains as associated with cytomegalovirus. The 87-base-pair reads could not distinguish some IMGT-functional V segments, including TRBV6-2 and TRBV6-3, so those segments were excluded. In a later analysis, several top co-occurrence clusters were reported to appear linked to parvovirus B19, influenza, CMV and Epstein-Barr virus. According to the authors, the approach could potentially be generalized to other disease states and immunological phenotypes.

In total, just over 650 healthy bone marrow donors made up the cohort. Cohort members were all nominally healthy when sampled, although unrecorded immune exposures were likely present. The donor was CMV seropositive and belonged to the group of 250 to 300 seropositive cohort members. A peripheral blood sample was collected from each donor, and TCR beta sequencing was performed on peripheral blood mononuclear cells. The Qiagen DNeasy Blood Extraction Kit was used to extract genomic DNA from the blood cell samples. V is pruned by 0 bases and J by 1 base, leaving 2 bases of the junction without a gene match. CDR1 is given as SGHRS and CDR2 as YFSETQ, both from the germline V gene. The CDR3 holds 15 amino acids from the cysteine to the phenylalanine. Only the CDR3 part of the read is kept: 45 bases, read in frame from the first base. Library prep was done by the immunoSEQ multiplex PCR assay. For the multiplex PCR, a mixture combining 60 forward primers for TCR Vbeta segments and 13 reverse primers for TCR Jbeta segments was used. The CDR3 region of rearranged TCR beta genes was amplified from genomic DNA with a multiplex PCR assay. The amplified TCR beta libraries were sequenced on the Illumina HiSeq System as 87-base-pair reads. Under the source paper's analysis protocol: Across the roughly 640 repertoires, a later analysis counted 80 million or so unique TCR beta chains, 9 million to 14 million of which were shared by at least two donors. Raw reads were error-corrected and collapsed into unique sequences with a nearest-neighbor algorithm that merged closely related sequences to remove PCR and sequencing errors. Alignment of CDR3 sequences to IMGT reference sequences was used to assign V, D and J gene segments. For a sequence to be retained, at least a six-nucleotide match to both a V gene segment and a J gene segment was required. Rearrangements were classified as productive when the CDR3 lacked stop codons and remained in frame with V and J, and all other rearrangements were classified as non-productive. Following IMGT convention, CDR3 was defined as the stretch from the second conserved V-encoded cysteine to the conserved J-encoded phenylalanine. The earlier analysis of 500 to 600 of the donors excluded sequences that lacked an unambiguous match to a single V gene segment. An earlier analysis of 550 to 650 of the donors classified V segments as functional when productive rearrangements were above 56.7% and as segregating when the standard deviation between donors was above 5%. A statistical classification framework was built for diagnosing cytomegalovirus status from the catalog of TCR beta chain sequences. A later analysis assigned V and J genes by comparing TCR nucleotide sequences with IMGT/GENE-DB human TR gene sequences. Using the TCRdist pipeline, a later analysis assigned CDR3 sequences along with most-parsimonious VDJ recombination scenarios. In a later analysis, each TCR beta chain was defined by its CDR3 amino acid sequence together with its V-gene family, and reads without a unique V-gene family were excluded. To address suspected cross-contamination and a sequencing artifact, a later analysis removed 450 to 700 highly shared, low-generation-probability nucleotide sequences. In a later analysis, a clonal expansion index was calculated for each public chain from normalized within-repertoire ranks of inferred template counts. Generation probabilities in a later analysis came from a VDJ recombination model fitted to out-of-frame rearrangements, and those results were checked against IGoR. Hypergeometric tests were used in a later analysis to score TCR-TCR, TCR-HLA and TCR-CMV co-occurrence, with a repertoire-size bias correction applied to the TCR pairs. False discovery rates were estimated in a later analysis by permuting HLA or CMV assignments 20 times. In a later analysis, co-occurring TCRs were grouped with DBSCAN, and TCRdist sequence similarity was added when clustering was performed within HLA-allele-positive subsets. Co-occurrence clustering excluded repertoires with fewer than 30,000 or more than 120,000 public chains, plus five with anomalous nucleotide sharing. This immuneACCESS table, as held by TCRdb, lists in-frame sequences with V and J called but not all clones. Of the missing ones, under half trace to an unresolved V gene in checked studies; the others have no known cause. V, J and clone size were drawn from that table, and D and trimming were deduced from the DNA. The sample includes roughly 140,000 clones, with around 60% observed a single time. The biggest ten clones account for roughly 7% of the sample.

Points on this clone: Its antigen remains undetermined. No base-level quality is on record; no much larger clone is a single base apart.

The receptor chain draws on TRBV5-1 and TRBJ1-1; 8 of the junction bases match TRBD1. Sequenced material: PBMCs. This clonotype was obtained from a woman aged 55-70 years in good health and CMV-seropositive. The DNA sequence is given as TGCGCCAGCAGCTTGGAGGGGACAGGGAACACTGAAGCTTTCTTT. Translated, it reads CASSLEGTGNTEAFF.